The rows below give T cell receptor beta chains drawn from one sample of a study of blood T cell repertoires in COVID-19. The data were produced by immunoSEQ multiplex PCR, yet TCRdb's version contains in-frame clones alone and is incomplete. Among around 150,000 clones listed, around 89% were seen once. The specimen sequenced was PBMCs or T cells enriched from blood (not recorded which). These receptors were taken from a woman between 45 and 65 years old who had recovered from COVID-19. Both conserved end residues are part of each CDR3. Each record gives: CDR3 DNA, CDR3 protein, J gene, clone size, V gene, D gene. A D gene is named only where the DNA matches it firmly. Size values are once, few and many counts, or a class for expanded clones, and some rows have none.

DNA: TGTGCCAGCAGCTTAGGTGGCGGGGGGGCAGAGACCCAGTACTTC; CDR3: CASSLGGGGAETQYF; J: TRBJ2-5; size: -; V: TRBV7-2; D: TRBD2
DNA: TGTGCCAGCAGGTTGGGGGGGAACACTGAAGCTTTCTTT; CDR3: CASRLGGNTEAFF; J: TRBJ1-1; size: -; V: TRBV7-3; D: -
DNA: TGTGCCACGATCCCCCAGGGGCTAGCGGGGGGCTCTCCAACACGGGAGTACGAGCAGTACTTC; CDR3: CATIPQGLAGGSPTREYEQYF; J: TRBJ2-7; size: once; V: TRBV15; D: TRBD2
DNA: TGTGCCAGCAGTTCCGGACAGGGGAATCAGCCCCAGCATTTT; CDR3: CASSSGQGNQPQHF; J: TRBJ1-5; size: few; V: TRBV6-2/TRBV6-3; D: TRBD1
DNA: TGTGCCAGCTCCCGGGGGTCCGGGGATACGCAGTATTTT; CDR3: CASSRGSGDTQYF; J: TRBJ2-3; size: -; V: TRBV7-3; D: -
DNA: TGTGCCAGCAGTTTAGGGACTAGTAGCAATGAGCAGTTCTTC; CDR3: CASSLGTSSNEQFF; J: TRBJ2-1; size: -; V: TRBV27; D: TRBD2
DNA: TGTGCCAGCAGCTTGACGGGGAGTGAGCAGTTCTTC; CDR3: CASSLTGSEQFF; J: TRBJ2-1; size: -; V: TRBV7-3; D: -
DNA: TGTGCCAGCAGTTTCAGAATACAAGAGACCCAGTACTTC; CDR3: CASSFRIQETQYF; J: TRBJ2-5; size: -; V: TRBV12-3/TRBV12-4; D: -
DNA: TGTGCCAGCAGCTTACGAGATTCGTTGGAGCAGTACTTC; CDR3: CASSLRDSLEQYF; J: TRBJ2-7; size: -; V: TRBV7-3; D: -
DNA: TGTGCCAGCAGTTACGAGGCAGCGGGAGCCAAAAACATTCAGTACTTC; CDR3: CASSYEAAGAKNIQYF; J: TRBJ2-4; size: -; V: TRBV6-2/TRBV6-3; D: -
DNA: TGTGCCAGCAGCCCGGACAGGGCCGGATCAGGAAACACCATATATTTT; CDR3: CASSPDRAGSGNTIYF; J: TRBJ1-3; size: -; V: TRBV7-3; D: TRBD1
DNA: TGTGCCACCAGCGACGGACTTACCGGGGGACCCCTCCACTTT; CDR3: CATSDGLTGGPLHF; J: TRBJ1-6; size: -; V: TRBV15; D: -
DNA: TGCGCCAGCAGTCATACATGCGAGCAGTACTTC; CDR3: CASSHTCEQYF; J: TRBJ2-7; size: -; V: TRBV4-3; D: -
DNA: TGTGCCAGCAGTCACGATTATGAAGCAGGGGGCGATCTTATAGGGACTGAAGCTTTCTTT; CDR3: CASSHDYEAGGDLIGTEAFF; J: TRBJ1-1; size: -; V: TRBV5-4; D: TRBD1
DNA: TGTGCCAGCAGCTATACCGGGACTCCGAACACCGGGGAGCTGTTTTTT; CDR3: CASSYTGTPNTGELFF; J: TRBJ2-2; size: -; V: TRBV14; D: -
DNA: TGTGCCAGCAGCGTATCCCTCTTGACCCCGCCGGGACAGGTCTACGAGCAGTACTTC; CDR3: CASSVSLLTPPGQVYEQYF; J: TRBJ2-7; size: -; V: TRBV5-4; D: TRBD1
DNA: TGCAGCGTCGTGAGGGACTTGGGGGAGACCCAGTACTTC; CDR3: CSVVRDLGETQYF; J: TRBJ2-5; size: -; V: TRBV29-1; D: -
DNA: TGTGCCAGTAAACCGACAGGGGGTAGGGATGAGCAGTTCTTC; CDR3: CASKPTGGRDEQFF; J: TRBJ2-1; size: -; V: TRBV19; D: TRBD1
DNA: TGTGCCAGCAGCTTAGGAACATACCGGGACAGGAGCTATGGCTACACCTTC; CDR3: CASSLGTYRDRSYGYTF; J: TRBJ1-2; size: -; V: TRBV13; D: TRBD1
DNA: TGTGCCAGCAGCCCCTTAACCGGGACAGGGGAAAATTCACCCCTCCACTTT; CDR3: CASSPLTGTGENSPLHF; J: TRBJ1-6; size: few; V: TRBV27; D: TRBD1
DNA: TGTGCCAGCAGATCTAACAGGGCGAGGGAAAAACTGTTTTTT; CDR3: CASRSNRAREKLFF; J: TRBJ1-4; size: -; V: TRBV11-2; D: -
DNA: TGTGCCAGCAGCTTAGCCGGGACAGGGTCCGGCTACACCTTC; CDR3: CASSLAGTGSGYTF; J: TRBJ1-2; size: -; V: TRBV13; D: TRBD1
DNA: TGCGCCAGCAGCCAATACGAGCGGGGCACAGATACGCAGTATTTT; CDR3: CASSQYERGTDTQYF; J: TRBJ2-3; size: once; V: TRBV4-1; D: -
DNA: TGTGCCAGCAGCTCACAGGGGACCTCAGCCTACAATGAGCAGTTCTTC; CDR3: CASSSQGTSAYNEQFF; J: TRBJ2-1; size: -; V: TRBV7-3; D: TRBD1
DNA: TGTGCCAGCAGCCAATCCGTGGGGGCGTACACCGGGGAGCTGTTTTTT; CDR3: CASSQSVGAYTGELFF; J: TRBJ2-2; size: -; V: TRBV3-1/TRBV3-2; D: -
DNA: TGTGCCAGCAGCTCCCACTCCTACGAGCAGTACTTC; CDR3: CASSSHSYEQYF; J: TRBJ2-7; size: -; V: TRBV5-6; D: -
DNA: TGTGCCAGTAGTATGCGCACTAGCGGGGGGAATGAGCAGTTCTTC; CDR3: CASSMRTSGGNEQFF; J: TRBJ2-1; size: -; V: TRBV19; D: TRBD2
DNA: TGTGCCAGCAGCTTGGGGGCGGGGGGGCCGAGCTCCTACGAGCAGTACTTC; CDR3: CASSLGAGGPSSYEQYF; J: TRBJ2-7; size: -; V: TRBV5-4; D: TRBD2
DNA: TGTGCCAGCAGCTCCGGACAGGGGGCCCGTTACGAGCAGTACTTC; CDR3: CASSSGQGARYEQYF; J: TRBJ2-7; size: -; V: TRBV11-1; D: TRBD1
DNA: TGTGCCAGCAGTGCCGAGGTGGTTGGTGGGAACACTGAAGCTTTCTTT; CDR3: CASSAEVVGGNTEAFF; J: TRBJ1-1; size: -; V: TRBV2; D: -
DNA: TGTGCCAGCAGCTCAGGATCCGTTTACACAGATACGCAGTATTTT; CDR3: CASSSGSVYTDTQYF; J: TRBJ2-3; size: -; V: TRBV7-3; D: -
DNA: TGTGCCAGCAGCTTAGGCGGGGGGACAGATACGCAGTATTTT; CDR3: CASSLGGGTDTQYF; J: TRBJ2-3; size: -; V: TRBV11-3; D: TRBD2
DNA: TGTGCCAGCAGTGTAGCGACAGGGGGAGTGACAGATACGCAGTATTTT; CDR3: CASSVATGGVTDTQYF; J: TRBJ2-3; size: -; V: TRBV6-1; D: TRBD1
DNA: TGTGCCAGCAGCTTAGGGGCCGGCTACAATGAGCAGTTCTTC; CDR3: CASSLGAGYNEQFF; J: TRBJ2-1; size: -; V: TRBV7-2; D: -
DNA: TGTGCCAGTAGGGAAAGGGGCCCCTTGAGCAATCAGCCCCAGCATTTT; CDR3: CASRERGPLSNQPQHF; J: TRBJ1-5; size: -; V: TRBV19; D: -
DNA: TGTGCCAGCAGCTTAGCGGGACAGAAAGAGACCCAGTACTTC; CDR3: CASSLAGQKETQYF; J: TRBJ2-5; size: -; V: TRBV7-2; D: TRBD1
DNA: TGTGCTAGTGGTTTGGCCGGCTTGGACAGATACAATCAGCCCCAGCATTTT; CDR3: CASGLAGLDRYNQPQHF; J: TRBJ1-5; size: -; V: TRBV12-5; D: -
DNA: TGTGCCAGCAGCGTAGCAGCGAACACCGGGGAGCTGTTTTTT; CDR3: CASSVAANTGELFF; J: TRBJ2-2; size: -; V: TRBV9; D: -
DNA: TGTGCCAGCAGCATAATAGGCGGCACCGGGGAGCTGTTTTTT; CDR3: CASSIIGGTGELFF; J: TRBJ2-2; size: -; V: TRBV7-2; D: -
DNA: TGTGCCTGGGGGGGGCCCTATGGCTACACCTTC; CDR3: CAWGGPYGYTF; J: TRBJ1-2; size: once; V: TRBV30; D: -
DNA: TGCGCCAGCAGCCCGGACAGACCTAATGAAAAACTGTTTTTT; CDR3: CASSPDRPNEKLFF; J: TRBJ1-4; size: -; V: TRBV5-1; D: -
DNA: TGTGCCAGCATCCGAGGTAGCTCTGGAAACACCATATATTTT; CDR3: CASIRGSSGNTIYF; J: TRBJ1-3; size: -; V: TRBV6-5; D: -
DNA: TGTGCCAGTAGTATTATTACCACAGGGAACTATGGCTACACCTTC; CDR3: CASSIITTGNYGYTF; J: TRBJ1-2; size: -; V: TRBV19; D: -
DNA: TGTGCTAGTGGTTTGGTACGGGGGACTAGCGGGTCGTACAATGAGCAGTTCTTC; CDR3: CASGLVRGTSGSYNEQFF; J: TRBJ2-1; size: -; V: TRBV12-5; D: TRBD2
DNA: TGTGCCAGCAGCGCGCAACACGGGACACCCGAACACTATGGCTACACCTTC; CDR3: CASSAQHGTPEHYGYTF; J: TRBJ1-2; size: -; V: TRBV13; D: -
DNA: TGTGCCACCAGTGATTCGGACAGGGACAATGAGCAGTTCTTC; CDR3: CATSDSDRDNEQFF; J: TRBJ2-1; size: -; V: TRBV24-1; D: TRBD1
DNA: TGCGCCAGCAGTCAATCGATGAGGTCGCAGGGGGCGACCTATGGCTACACCTTC; CDR3: CASSQSMRSQGATYGYTF; J: TRBJ1-2; size: -; V: TRBV23-1; D: TRBD1
DNA: TGCGCCAGCAGCCAAGTAGCCGGGGCTGAAGCTTTCTTT; CDR3: CASSQVAGAEAFF; J: TRBJ1-1; size: -; V: TRBV4-1; D: -
DNA: TGTGCCAGCACAGGAGGGGCCCCCCGAGAGAGTCAGCCCCAGCATTTT; CDR3: CASTGGAPRESQPQHF; J: TRBJ1-5; size: -; V: TRBV6-9; D: -
DNA: TGTGCCAGCTCACCACGAAAGGGGGAGGGAGCTTTCTTT; CDR3: CASSPRKGEGAFF; J: TRBJ1-1; size: -; V: TRBV18; D: -
DNA: TGTGCCAGCAGCGCACTCCACAGGGCTGGAAACACCATATATTTT; CDR3: CASSALHRAGNTIYF; J: TRBJ1-3; size: once; V: TRBV6-5; D: -
DNA: TGTGCCAGCAGCTTAGGGGGACAGGGGGCCCACGAGCAGTACTTC; CDR3: CASSLGGQGAHEQYF; J: TRBJ2-7; size: -; V: TRBV7-6; D: TRBD1
DNA: TGCAGTGCTAGTGGGTCTCGGTTAGCGGGGGCCACCTACGAGCAGTACTTC; CDR3: CSASGSRLAGATYEQYF; J: TRBJ2-7; size: -; V: TRBV20-1; D: TRBD2